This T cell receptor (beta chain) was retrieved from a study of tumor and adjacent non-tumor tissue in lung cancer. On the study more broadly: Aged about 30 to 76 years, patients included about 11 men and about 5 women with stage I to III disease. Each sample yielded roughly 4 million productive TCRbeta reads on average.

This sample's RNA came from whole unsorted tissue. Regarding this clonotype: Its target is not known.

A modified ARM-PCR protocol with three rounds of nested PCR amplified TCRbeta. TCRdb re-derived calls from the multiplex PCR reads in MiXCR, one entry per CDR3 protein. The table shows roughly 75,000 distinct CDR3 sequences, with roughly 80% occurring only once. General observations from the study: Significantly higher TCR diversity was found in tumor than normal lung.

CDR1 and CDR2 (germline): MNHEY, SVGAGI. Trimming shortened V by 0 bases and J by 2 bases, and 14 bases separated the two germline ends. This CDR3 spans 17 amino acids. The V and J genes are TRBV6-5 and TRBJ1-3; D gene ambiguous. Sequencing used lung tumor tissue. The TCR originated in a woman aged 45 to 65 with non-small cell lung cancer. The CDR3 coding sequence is TGTGCCAGCAGTTACTCATACAGAACCACCCCTGGAAACACCATATATTTT. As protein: CASSYSYRTTPGNTIYF.